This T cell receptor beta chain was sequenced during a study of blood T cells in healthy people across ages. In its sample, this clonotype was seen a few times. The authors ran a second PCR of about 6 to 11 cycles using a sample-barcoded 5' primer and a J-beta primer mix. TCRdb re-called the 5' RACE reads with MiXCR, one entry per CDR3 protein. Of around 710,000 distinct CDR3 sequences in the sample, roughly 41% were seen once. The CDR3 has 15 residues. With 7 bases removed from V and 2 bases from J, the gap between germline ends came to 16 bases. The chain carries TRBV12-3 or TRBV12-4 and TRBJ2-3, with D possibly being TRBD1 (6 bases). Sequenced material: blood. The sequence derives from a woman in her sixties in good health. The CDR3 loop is CASTQRHRATDTQYF. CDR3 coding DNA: TGTGCCAGCACTCAGCGGCACAGGGCCACAGATACGCAGTATTTT.